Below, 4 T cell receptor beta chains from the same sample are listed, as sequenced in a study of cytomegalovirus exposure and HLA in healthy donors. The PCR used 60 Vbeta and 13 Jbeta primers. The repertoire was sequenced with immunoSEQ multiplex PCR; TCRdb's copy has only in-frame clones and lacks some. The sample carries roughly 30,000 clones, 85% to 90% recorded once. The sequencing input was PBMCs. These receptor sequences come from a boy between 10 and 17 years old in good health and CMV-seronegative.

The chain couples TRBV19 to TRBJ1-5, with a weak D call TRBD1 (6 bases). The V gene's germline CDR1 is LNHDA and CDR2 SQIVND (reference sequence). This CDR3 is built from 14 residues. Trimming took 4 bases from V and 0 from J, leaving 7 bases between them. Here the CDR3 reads CASSRTDSNQPQHF. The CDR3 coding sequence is TGTGCCAGTAGTAGGACAGATAGCAATCAGCCCCAGCATTTT.

The CDR3 nucleotides are TGTGCCAGCAGTGAGCGGACAGGATATGAGCAGTTCTTC. The encoded protein is CASSERTGYEQFF. The chain has TRBV6-4 and TRBJ2-1; 7 bases are a match to TRBD1. V dropped 3 bases and J dropped 8; count of bases not matched to a gene: 4. CDR3 length equals 13 residues. Germline CDR1 is MRHNA and CDR2 is SNTAGT.

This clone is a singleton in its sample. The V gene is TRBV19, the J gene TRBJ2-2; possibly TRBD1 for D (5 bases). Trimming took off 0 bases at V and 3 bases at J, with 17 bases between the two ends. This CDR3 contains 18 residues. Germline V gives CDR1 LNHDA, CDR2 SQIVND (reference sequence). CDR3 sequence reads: CASSIDSVAGRDTGELFF. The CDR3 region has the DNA TGTGCCAGTAGTATAGATTCTGTGGCAGGGCGCGACACCGGGGAGCTGTTTTTT. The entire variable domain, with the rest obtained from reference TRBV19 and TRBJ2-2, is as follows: DGGITQSPKYLFRKEGQNVTLSCEQNLNHDAMYWYRQDPGQGLRLIYYSQIVNDFQKGDIAEGYSVSREKKESFPLTVTSAQKNPTAFYLCASSIDSVAGRDTGELFFGEGSRLTVL.

CDR3 region: CSVDVQGEWEQYF. The CDR3 bases are TGCAGCGTTGACGTACAGGGAGAATGGGAGCAGTACTTC. This rearrangement joins TRBV29-1 to TRBJ2-7; D may be TRBD1 (6 bases). This CDR3 spans 13 amino acids. V dropped 3 bases and J dropped 7 bases, with 16 bases sitting between them. The germline gives CDR1 SQVTM, CDR2 ANQGSEA.